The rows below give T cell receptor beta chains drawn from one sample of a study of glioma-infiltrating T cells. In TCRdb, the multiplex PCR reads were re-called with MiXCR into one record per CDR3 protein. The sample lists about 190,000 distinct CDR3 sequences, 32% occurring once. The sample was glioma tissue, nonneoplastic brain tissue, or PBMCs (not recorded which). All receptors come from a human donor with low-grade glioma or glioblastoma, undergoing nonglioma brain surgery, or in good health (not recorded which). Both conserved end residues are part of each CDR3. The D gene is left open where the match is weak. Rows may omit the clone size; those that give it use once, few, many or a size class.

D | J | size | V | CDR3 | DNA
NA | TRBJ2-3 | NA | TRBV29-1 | CSVVVRTDSDTQYF | TGCAGCGTTGTGGTTAGGACAGATTCAGATACGCAGTATTTT
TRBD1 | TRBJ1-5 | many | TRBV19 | CASSTDRVQPQHF | TGTGCCAGTAGTACGGACAGGGTTCAGCCCCAGCATTTT
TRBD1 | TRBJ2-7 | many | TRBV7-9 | CASSLVGDSYEQYF | TGTGCCAGCAGCTTAGTAGGGGACAGCTACGAGCAGTACTTC
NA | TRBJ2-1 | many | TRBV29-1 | CSVEDLQGINEQFF | TGCAGCGTTGAAGATCTACAGGGTATCAATGAGCAGTTCTTC
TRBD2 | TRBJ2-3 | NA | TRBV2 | CASSEEQLLAGQRTQYF | TGTGCCAGCAGTGAAGAACAATTACTAGCGGGGCAGCGGACGCAGTATTTT
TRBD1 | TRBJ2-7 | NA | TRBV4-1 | CASSQTGTASFYEQYF | TGCGCCAGCAGCCAAACCGGGACAGCCTCCTTCTACGAGCAGTACTTC
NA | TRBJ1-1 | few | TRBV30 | CAWSGGTYTEAFF | TGTGCCTGGAGTGGTGGGACGTACACTGAAGCTTTCTTT
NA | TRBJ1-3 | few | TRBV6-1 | CASSYGLGSGNTIYF | TGTGCCAGCAGTTATGGTTTGGGGTCTGGAAACACCATATATTTT
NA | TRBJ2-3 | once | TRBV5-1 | CASSLTQPGDTQYF | TGCGCCAGCAGCTTGACCCAACCCGGTGATACGCAGTATTTT
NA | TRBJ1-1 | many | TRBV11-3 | CASSPAGPNTEAFF | TGTGCCAGCAGCCCAGCCGGGCCCAACACTGAAGCTTTCTTT
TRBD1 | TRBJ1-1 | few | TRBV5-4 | CASSPRTGTGGHTEAFF | TGTGCCAGCAGCCCCAGAACCGGGACAGGGGGCCACACTGAAGCTTTCTTT
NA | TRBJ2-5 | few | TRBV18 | CASSSAGQTQETQYF | TGTGCCAGCTCATCGGCGGGACAGACACAAGAGACCCAGTACTTC
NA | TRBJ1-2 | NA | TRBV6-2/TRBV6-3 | CSSIVLQIDYGYTF | TGTTCCAGCATTGTATTACAGATCGACTATGGCTACACCTTC
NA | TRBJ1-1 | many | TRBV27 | CASLTPGGAGIVAEAFF | TGTGCCAGTTTAACTCCAGGAGGGGCAGGCATCGTCGCTGAAGCTTTCTTT
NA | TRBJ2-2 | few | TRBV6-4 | CASAANTGELFF | TGTGCCAGCGCAGCGAACACCGGGGAGCTGTTTTTT
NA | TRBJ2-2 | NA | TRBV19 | CASSPLRGPTGELFF | TGTGCCAGTAGTCCTCTCCGAGGGCCGACCGGGGAGCTGTTTTTT
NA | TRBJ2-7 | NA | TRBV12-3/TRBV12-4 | CASRADIISYEQYF | TGTGCCAGCCGGGCAGATATCATCTCCTACGAGCAGTACTTC
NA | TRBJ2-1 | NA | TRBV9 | CASSATGSQVVDEQFF | TGTGCCAGCAGCGCTACCGGGTCCCAGGTTGTGGATGAGCAGTTCTTC
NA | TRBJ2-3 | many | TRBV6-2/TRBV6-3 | CASSYSTRAPDTQYF | TGTGCCAGCAGTTACTCGACCCGCGCCCCGGATACGCAGTATTTT
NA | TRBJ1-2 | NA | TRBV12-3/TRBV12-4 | CAVRLQDNGDTF | TGTGCCGTTCGGTTACAGGACAATGGCGACACCTTC
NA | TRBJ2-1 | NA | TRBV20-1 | CSANWGAAGSYNEQFF | TGCAGTGCTAACTGGGGGGCAGCAGGCTCCTACAATGAGCAGTTCTTC
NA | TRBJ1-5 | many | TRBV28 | CASGPLNQPQHF | TGTGCCAGCGGGCCGCTCAATCAGCCCCAGCATTTT
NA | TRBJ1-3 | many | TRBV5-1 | CASSLVGDATSGNTIYF | TGCGCCAGCAGCTTGGTCGGGGACGCCACCTCTGGAAACACCATATATTTT
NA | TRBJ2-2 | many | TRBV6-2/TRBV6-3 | CASSYRLSTGELFF | TGTGCCAGCAGTTACAGACTTAGCACCGGGGAGCTGTTTTTT
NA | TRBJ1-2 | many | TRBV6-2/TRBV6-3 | CASSYETNMGYGYTF | TGTGCCAGCAGTTACGAGACCAACATGGGCTATGGCTACACCTTC
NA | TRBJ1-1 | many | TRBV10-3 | CAISELKLNTEAFF | TGTGCCATCAGTGAATTAAAATTGAACACTGAAGCTTTCTTT
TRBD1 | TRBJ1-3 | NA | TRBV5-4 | CASSYGTGAHTIYF | TGTGCCAGCAGCTATGGGACAGGGGCGCACACCATATATTTT
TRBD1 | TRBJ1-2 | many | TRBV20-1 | CSATSTGYSDGYTF | TGCAGTGCTACCTCGACAGGGTATTCCGATGGCTACACCTTC
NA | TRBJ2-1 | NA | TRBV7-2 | CASSLGSGLRFF | TGTGCCAGCAGCTTAGGATCTGGGTTGAGGTTCTTC
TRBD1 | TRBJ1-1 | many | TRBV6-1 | CASIPPTGDTEAFF | TGTGCCAGCATCCCACCCACAGGGGACACTGAAGCTTTCTTT
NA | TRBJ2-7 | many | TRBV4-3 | CASSLTVPGYEQYF | TGCGCCAGCAGCCTTACGGTGCCTGGCTACGAGCAGTACTTC
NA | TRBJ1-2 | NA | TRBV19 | CASSIGASPSGYTF | TGTGCCAGTAGTATTGGCGCGAGTCCCTCTGGCTACACCTTC
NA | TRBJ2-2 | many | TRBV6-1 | CASTWQGRTGELFF | TGTGCCAGCACCTGGCAGGGGAGGACCGGGGAGCTGTTTTTT
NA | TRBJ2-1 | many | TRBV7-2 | CASRRGSSYNEQFF | TGTGCCAGCAGAAGAGGGTCCTCCTACAATGAGCAGTTCTTC
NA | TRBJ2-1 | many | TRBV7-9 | CASSLLGPNNEQFF | TGTGCCAGCAGCTTACTGGGTCCGAACAATGAGCAGTTCTTC
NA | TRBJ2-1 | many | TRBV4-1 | CASSQDPVDYNEQFF | TGCGCCAGCAGCCAAGATCCCGTGGACTACAATGAGCAGTTCTTC
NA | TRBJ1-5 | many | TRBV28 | CASSFIRTDLSQPQHF | TGTGCCAGCAGTTTTATAAGGACTGATCTAAGTCAGCCCCAGCATTTT
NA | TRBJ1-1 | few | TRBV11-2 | CASSLTTGLMNTEAFF | TGTGCCAGCAGCTTGACAACGGGACTCATGAACACTGAAGCTTTCTTT
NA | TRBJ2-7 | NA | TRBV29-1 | CSVGSTGNEQYF | TGCAGCGTTGGATCAACAGGGAACGAGCAGTACTTC
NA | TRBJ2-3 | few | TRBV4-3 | CASSQDQARAPTDTQYF | TGCGCCAGCAGCCAAGATCAGGCCAGGGCCCCCACAGATACGCAGTATTTT
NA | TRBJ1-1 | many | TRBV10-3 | CAISVEFRETEAFF | TGTGCCATCAGTGTGGAGTTTAGAGAAACTGAAGCTTTCTTT
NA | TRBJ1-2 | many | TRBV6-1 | CASSETLGLYYGYTF | TGTGCCAGCAGCGAAACCCTCGGACTGTACTATGGCTACACCTTC
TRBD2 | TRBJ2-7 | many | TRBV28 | CASNQPGLEGEQYF | TGTGCCAGCAATCAACCGGGACTAGAAGGCGAGCAGTACTTC
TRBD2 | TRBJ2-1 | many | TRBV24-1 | CATSDPGGIYNEQFF | TGTGCCACCAGTGACCCCGGGGGGATATACAATGAGCAGTTCTTC
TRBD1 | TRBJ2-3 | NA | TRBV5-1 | CASSLVQGQDTQYF | TGCGCCAGCAGCTTGGTACAGGGGCAAGATACGCAGTATTTT
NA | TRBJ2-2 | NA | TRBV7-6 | CASILGTTNTGELFF | NA
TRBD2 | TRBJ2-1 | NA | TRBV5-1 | CASSAGLARDNEQFF | TGCGCCAGCAGCGCGGGACTAGCGAGAGACAATGAGCAGTTCTTC
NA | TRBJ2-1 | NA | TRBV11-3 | CASSINYNEQFF | TGTGCCAGCAGCATTAACTACAATGAGCAGTTCTTC
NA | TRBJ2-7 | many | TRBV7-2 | CASSSDRSTYEQYF | TGTGCCAGCAGCTCTGACAGGTCTACCTACGAGCAGTACTTC
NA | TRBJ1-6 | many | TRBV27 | CASSAGRISPNSPLHF | TGTGCCAGCAGTGCGGGACGGATAAGTCCTAATTCACCCCTCCACTTT
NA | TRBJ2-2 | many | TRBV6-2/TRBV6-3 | CASSYVSSGYTGELFF | TGTGCCAGCAGTTACGTGTCTAGTGGATACACCGGGGAGCTGTTTTTT
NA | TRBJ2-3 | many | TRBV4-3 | CASSQTLSGEGQYF | TGCGCCAGCAGCCAAACCCTATCGGGAGAGGGGCAGTATTTT
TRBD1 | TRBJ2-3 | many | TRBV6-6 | CASSYPGQITDTQYF | TGTGCCAGCAGTTACCCGGGACAGATCACAGATACGCAGTATTTT
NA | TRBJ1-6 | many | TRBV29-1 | CSVGDEYSPLHF | TGCAGCGTTGGGGACGAATATTCACCCCTCCACTTT
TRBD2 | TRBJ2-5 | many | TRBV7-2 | CASSPPGVAGQETQYF | TGTGCCAGCAGCCCACCCGGGGTAGCGGGGCAAGAGACCCAGTACTTC
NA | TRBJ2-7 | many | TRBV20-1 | CSASRSLLVSYEQYF | TGCAGTGCTAGTAGGTCCTTGCTGGTATCCTACGAGCAGTACTTC
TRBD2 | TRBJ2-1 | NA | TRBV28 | CASSLAGAGGRNEQFF | TGTGCCAGCAGCCTCGCCGGAGCGGGAGGCAGGAATGAGCAGTTCTTC